This T cell receptor beta chain was obtained from a study of blood T cell repertoires in COVID-19 (dated by TCRdb to 2020 to 2021). Study-wide context: Samples from collaborators originated in the United States, Italy and Spain and spanned both the acute and convalescent phases of COVID-19. The material from the prospective study consisted of cDNA or gDNA derived from T cells, B-cell-depleted T cells, or PBMCs. Subjects who had been exposed to COVID-19, were actively infected with it, or had recovered from it provided the deeply sampled blood TCRbeta repertoires that made up the dataset. The repertoires were released in a freely available public database intended as a resource for research on the immune response to SARS-CoV-2. Samples were obtained from the ongoing ImmuneRACE study (first 160 participants) and from 1,000 to 1,500 subjects provided by 6 global collaborators. Sample metadata almost always included a de-identified subject ID, COVID-19 status, age in years and sex. Where available, HLA class I and class II types were obtained from metadata supplied by the sample provider rather than from assay-based typing. Study-wide findings and limitations: The amount of clinical and demographic metadata varied by source and participant and was provided uncurated.

TCRbeta CDR3 regions were amplified from genomic DNA using the immunoSEQ Assay, a bias-controlled multiplex PCR. The authors' pipeline ran thus. The number of nucleated cells in each sample was estimated from the amplification of reference gene primers within the assay. To quantify the absolute abundance of each unique TCRbeta CDR3 rearrangement, sequence reads were collapsed and filtered. Productive Simpson clonality was computed per sample as the square root of Simpson's diversity index over productive rearrangements. The table comes from immuneACCESS by way of TCRdb, which keeps in-frame sequences with V and J called. Part of the clones is missing from these tables; in studies checked, under half for an unresolved V gene and the rest for unknown reasons. V, J and clone size were drawn from that table, and D and trimming were deduced from the DNA. Across this sample there are over 250,000 clones, with approximately 90% seen only once. About 1% of the sample lies in the top ten.

Per the germline V gene (reference sequence), LNHDA is the CDR1 and SQIVND is the CDR2. Deletion took 5 bases off V and 0 bases off J, with a span of 13 bases between the germline ends. The CDR3 goes from the cysteine to the phenylalanine over 15 residues. The read is trimmed to its CDR3 DNA, 45 bases read in frame from base 1. Notes on this clone: The specificity of this receptor is unknown. No quality values exist for individual bases; no much larger clone is one base distant.

Another Seattle source contributed samples from volunteer blood donors who had recovered from COVID-19. Each collaborating institution followed its own protocols to collect whole blood in K2EDTA tubes. For TCRbeta analysis, collaborator samples were shipped as frozen whole blood, as isolated PBMCs, or as DNA extracted from either sample type. The chain is assembled from TRBV19 and TRBJ1-1, with no confident D gene call. This clonotype originated in a woman in her 40s who had recovered from COVID-19. The sequenced sample consisted of peripheral blood. This receptor has the CDR3 CASSPPGFMNTEAFF. The nucleotides read TGTGCCAGTAGTCCCCCCGGTTTCATGAACACTGAAGCTTTCTTT.